This T cell receptor beta chain emerged from a study of T cell responses to AZD1222 COVID-19 vaccine. TCRdb's copy holds only in-frame clones and misses some; the assay was immunoSEQ multiplex PCR. Of approximately 100,000 clones listed, nearly 90% were seen once; the top ten hold approximately 17%. CDR3 length: 17 residues. Looked up from germline, CDR1 is MNHEY and CDR2 is SVGEGT. Trimming shortened V by 7 bases and J by 6 bases, and 24 bases separated the two germline ends. The gene calls are TRBV6-2 or TRBV6-3 and TRBJ2-2; D gene uncertain. Sequenced here: peripheral blood, sampled on day 0 of AZD1222 vaccination. This TCR was recovered from an adult in good health. Here the CDR3 reads CASTPARSLPLPGELFF. The DNA of the CDR3 is TGTGCCAGCACCCCTGCGCGGTCACTCCCCCTTCCCGGGGAGCTGTTTTTT.